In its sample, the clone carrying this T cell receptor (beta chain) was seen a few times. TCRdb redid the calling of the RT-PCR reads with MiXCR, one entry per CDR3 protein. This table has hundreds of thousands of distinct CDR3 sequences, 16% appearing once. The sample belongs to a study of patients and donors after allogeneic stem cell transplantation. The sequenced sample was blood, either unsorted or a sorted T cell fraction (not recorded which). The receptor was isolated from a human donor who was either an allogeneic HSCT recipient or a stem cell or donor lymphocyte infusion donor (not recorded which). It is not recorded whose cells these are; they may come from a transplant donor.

As DNA, the CDR3 is TGCAGCGCAATACAGGGGGATAATCAGCCCCAGCATTTT. It translates to CSAIQGDNQPQHF. The chain employs TRBV29-1 and TRBJ1-5; 8 nucleotides match TRBD1. With 7 bases clipped from V and 4 bases from J, the junction kept 6 bases outside the gene matches. This CDR3 spans 13 amino acids. The germline CDR1 and CDR2 sequences are SQVTM and ANQGSEA.